The 19 T cell receptor beta chains below were found in one sample sequenced in a study of cytomegalovirus exposure and HLA in healthy donors (dated by TCRdb to between 2016 and 2019). The library was made by the immunoSEQ multiplex PCR assay. A mixture of 60 forward primers for TCR Vbeta segments and 13 reverse primers for TCR Jbeta segments was used in the multiplex PCR. TCRdb's version of the immuneACCESS table is confined to in-frame rearrangements and falls short of the full clone set. An unresolved V gene accounts for under half of the shortfall where checked; the remainder is of unknown origin. This sample's table lists about 55,000 clones. Clones ranked in the top ten supply roughly 9% of the sample. Sequenced material: PBMCs. The origin of the receptors is a man aged 50 to 60 in good health and CMV-seropositive.

The chain links TRBV21-1 to TRBJ1-5. TRBV21-1 is a recognized pseudogene. The CDR3 has 14 amino acids. The DNA for the CDR3 is TGTGCCAGCATTGGGCGGGGGCTGAATCAGCCCCAGCATTTT. This codes for CASIGRGLNQPQHF.

The rearrangement uses TRBV28 and TRBJ2-1, with D possibly being TRBD2 (6 bases). V lost 6 bases, J lost 3 bases, and 12 bases lay in between. The CDR3 spans 14 residues. CDR1 is MDHEN and CDR2 is SYDVKM in the germline V gene. DNA for the CDR3: TGTGCCAGCAGGGAGGGGCAGGTCTACAATGAGCAGTTCTTC. This encodes CASREGQVYNEQFF.

V gene TRBV7-6 combines with J gene TRBJ1-1; 8 nucleotides agree with TRBD1. This CDR3 region has 14 residues. Germline CDR1 SGHVS, CDR2 FNYEAQ. Trimming took 1 base from V and 5 from J; bases not matched to a gene: 3. CDR3 DNA sequence: TGTGCCAGCAGCTTAGAAACAGGGGGAACTGAAGCTTTCTTT. As protein: CASSLETGGTEAFF. Together with reference TRBV7-6 and TRBJ1-1, the CDR3 gives the full variable domain: GAGVSQSPRYKVTKRGQDVALRCDPISGHVSLYWYRQALGQGPEFLTYFNYEAQQDKSGLPNDRFSAERPEGSISTLTIQRTEQRDSAMYRCASSLETGGTEAFFGQGTRLTVV.

This chain uses TRBV6-5 with TRBJ2-1, with a weak D call TRBD1 (5 bases). Per germline, CDR1 MNHEY and CDR2 SVGAGI. The CDR3 length is 11 residues. V was shortened by 9 bases and J by 8 bases, with 11 bases between the two germline ends. CDR3 sequence reads: CARLWGDEQFF. CDR3 nucleotides: TGTGCCAGACTATGGGGCGATGAGCAGTTCTTC.

CDR3 sequence: CASRGDPIRSNQPQHF. The DNA of the CDR3 is TGTGCCAGCAGGGGAGACCCGATCAGGAGCAATCAGCCCCAGCATTTT. The chain combines TRBV5-5 with TRBJ1-5; D is undetermined. Per germline, CDR1 SGHKS and CDR2 YYEKEE (reference sequence). The CDR3 runs 16 residues. V lost 5 bases to trimming and J lost 1 base, with 16 bases between them.

The V gene is TRBV7-2, the J gene TRBJ1-1; TRBD1 agrees at 8 bases. The CDR3 spans 13 residues. The germline gives CDR1 SGHTA, CDR2 FQGNSA. Trimming at V came to 4 bases and at J to 4 bases, leaving 2 bases not matched to a gene. The CDR3 is CASSSQGGTEAFF. CDR3 coding DNA: TGTGCCAGCAGCTCACAGGGGGGCACTGAAGCTTTCTTT.

The chain is built from TRBV19 and TRBJ1-5; D is unresolved. Germline CDR1 is LNHDA and CDR2 is SQIVND (reference sequence). The CDR3 totals 13 residues. Trimming cost V 1 base and J 4 bases, with 5 bases left between them. DNA of the CDR3: TGTGCCAGTAGTATAGGGAGGAATCAGCCCCAGCATTTT. Its protein product is CASSIGRNQPQHF.

The rearrangement links TRBV19 to TRBJ2-7; the D gene is possibly TRBD1 (7 bases). The CDR3 spans 15 residues. Germline CDR1 LNHDA, CDR2 SQIVND (reference sequence). V was trimmed by 1 base and J by 2 bases, leaving 12 bases between them. CDR3 coding DNA: TGTGCCAGTAGTATAGGCGCAGGGGGGCCCTACGAGCAGTACTTC. Residues: CASSIGAGGPYEQYF.

The V call is TRBV7-2, the J call TRBJ2-5, with 7 positions matching TRBD1. The V gene's germline CDR1 is SGHTA and CDR2 FQGNSA. There are 13 residues in the CDR3. V shed 5 bases and J 5 bases; nucleotides not matched to a gene: 5. The CDR3 DNA sequence: TGTGCCAGCAGCCTCGGGACAGCGGAGACCCAGTACTTC. This encodes CASSLGTAETQYF. Full variable domain (remainder filled in from reference TRBV7-2 and TRBJ2-5): GAGVSQSPSNKVTEKGKDVELRCDPISGHTALYWYRQSLGQGLEFLIYFQGNSAPDKSGLPSDRFSAERTGGSVSTLTIQRTQQEDSAVYLCASSLGTAETQYFGPGTRLLVL.

The rearrangement links TRBV5-5 to TRBJ1-1; 7 bases fit TRBD1. Germline CDR1 SGHKS, CDR2 YYEKEE (reference sequence). This CDR3 is built from 16 residues. V gave up 1 base and J gave up 2 bases; unmatched junction bases: 8. The CDR3 DNA follows: TGTGCCAGCAGCTTGCCACCGGGACAGATTAACACTGAAGCTTTCTTT. This gives the protein CASSLPPGQINTEAFF.

Note on this clone: One end of the junction fails to match germline, which may point to a read error. This chain links TRBV7-7 with TRBJ2-2; D gene uncertain. CDR1 and CDR2 (germline): SSHAT, FNYEAQ (reference sequence). The CDR3 is 15 amino acids. This CDR3 is CASSLAPTNTGELFF. CDR3 in DNA: TGTGCTAGCAGCTTAGCTCCTACGAACACCGGGGAGCTGTTTTTT.

The chain combines TRBV19 with TRBJ1-2; 9 positions match TRBD1. The V and J ends lost 10 bases and 7 bases, in that order; junction bases with no gene match: 16. Germline assignment: CDR1 LNHDA and CDR2 SQIVND (reference sequence). CDR3 length: 15 amino acids. CDR3 protein: CATERPGQGVGGYTF. DNA for the CDR3: TGTGCCACCGAGAGACCGGGACAGGGTGTAGGTGGCTACACCTTC.

The chain couples TRBV29-1 to TRBJ2-2; possibly TRBD1 for D (5 bases). Per the germline V gene, CDR1 is SQVTM and CDR2 is ANQGSEA. The CDR3 runs to 13 residues. Trimming pared 2 bases from V and 6 bases from J, leaving 10 bases between. The CDR3 is CSVETLGAGELFF. For the CDR3, the DNA is TGCAGCGTTGAAACTTTAGGGGCCGGGGAGCTGTTTTTT.

The chain carries TRBV14 and TRBJ2-3, with 9 bases matching TRBD2. The junction had 9 bases not matched to a gene; V was cut back by 4 bases and J by 4 bases. Germline assignment: CDR1 SGHDN and CDR2 FVKESK. There are 16 residues in the CDR3. The CDR3 bases are TGTGCCAGCAGCCGTGGAGCGGGAGGTTGGGCAGATACGCAGTATTTT. Its translation: CASSRGAGGWADTQYF.

The V and J genes are TRBV5-6 and TRBJ2-5; tentatively, D is TRBD1 (6 bases). Judging by the DNA end, TRBJ2-7 fits better; the J call may be wrong. The CDR3 contains 13 residues. Looked up from germline, CDR1 is SGHDT and CDR2 is YYEEEE. The DNA of the CDR3 is TGTGCCAGCAGTTCACAGGGAAGGGGCGAGCAGTACTTC. Protein sequence: CASSSQGRGEQYF.

This chain joins TRBV6-4 and TRBJ2-3; TRBD1 matches at 10 bases. CDR1 is MRHNA, CDR2 SNTAGT, per germline. With 2 bases clipped from V and 1 base from J, the junction kept 0 bases outside the gene matches. The CDR3 covers 15 residues. In nucleotides, the CDR3 is TGTGCCAGCAGTGACGGGACAGGGGGCACAGATACGCAGTATTTT. This encodes CASSDGTGGTDTQYF.

V is TRBV6-5 and J is TRBJ1-1; 8 positions match TRBD1. The CDR3 is made up of 16 amino acids. Trimming cost V 0 bases and J 0 bases; bases outside gene matches: 3. Per germline, CDR1 MNHEY and CDR2 SVGAGI. CDR3 sequence: CASSYSTTGVNTEAFF. The CDR3 nucleotides read TGTGCCAGCAGTTACTCGACGACAGGGGTGAACACTGAAGCTTTCTTT.

The chain employs TRBV2 and TRBJ1-2; 9 nucleotides line up with TRBD1. V was pared by 8 bases and J by 3 bases, with 4 bases of the junction left unmatched. Germline lookup yields CDR1 SNHLY and CDR2 FYNNEI. This CDR3 contains 13 residues. DNA for the CDR3: TGTGCCAGCGGAGGGACAGGGCACTATGGCTACACCTTC. Translated, it gives CASGGTGHYGYTF.

The chain has TRBV5-1 and TRBJ1-4, with 9 bases fitting TRBD1. V gave up 4 bases and J gave up 0 bases; unmatched junction bases: 4. In germline, CDR1 is SGHRS, CDR2 YFSETQ. The CDR3 contains 16 residues. CDR3: CASSRDRAATNEKLFF. As DNA, the CDR3 is TGCGCCAGCAGCCGGGACAGGGCCGCAACTAATGAAAAACTGTTTTTT.